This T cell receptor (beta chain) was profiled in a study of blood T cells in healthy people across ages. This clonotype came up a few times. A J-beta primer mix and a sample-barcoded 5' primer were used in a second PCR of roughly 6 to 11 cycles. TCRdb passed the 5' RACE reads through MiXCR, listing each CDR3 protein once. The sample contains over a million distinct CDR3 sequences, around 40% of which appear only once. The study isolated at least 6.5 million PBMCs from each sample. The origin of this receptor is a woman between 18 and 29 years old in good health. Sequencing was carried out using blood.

The CDR3 region has the DNA TGCGCCAGCAGTTCCGGGACTAGTAGGTACAATGAGCAGTTCTTC. Protein sequence: CASSSGTSRYNEQFF. The rearrangement joins TRBV5-1 to TRBJ2-1, with 8 bases identical to TRBD2. Germline V lookup: CDR1 SGHRS, CDR2 YFSETQ. CDR3 size: 15 residues. The junction had 8 bases not matched to a gene; V was cut back by 5 bases and J by 4 bases.